The next 25 T cell receptor beta chains were all read from a single sample in a study of regulatory T cells in long-lasting Graves disease. Time point: persistent/refractory GD, antithyroid drugs over 5 years with positive TRAb. PBMC RNA was the source of the TCR library. The authors built TCR beta libraries using iRepertoire HTBI primers and Arm-PCR of CDR3 regions. TCRdb fed the multiplex PCR reads into MiXCR, producing one record per CDR3 protein. Of about half a million distinct CDR3 sequences in the sample, 20% to 25% were seen once. The material sequenced was peripheral blood mononuclear cells (PBMCs), taken when the disease was refractory, from a patient treated with antithyroid drugs. These receptors all come from a female donor with Graves disease.

This chain connects TRBV27 to TRBJ2-3; D gene unclear. With 4 bases removed from V and 1 base from J, the gap between germline ends came to 12 bases. The germline V gene encodes CDR1 MNHEY and CDR2 SMNVEV (reference sequence). CDR3 length: 15 amino acids. The CDR3: CASSSTSGGTDTQYF. The CDR3 DNA is TGTGCCAGCAGTTCGACTTCGGGTGGCACAGATACGCAGTATTTT.

This chain uses TRBV7-2 with TRBJ2-7; D gene uncertain. V was trimmed by 6 bases and J by 1 base, leaving 10 bases between them. This CDR3 is 13 amino acids long. CDR1 is SGHTA and CDR2 is FQGNSA in the germline V gene. Written as DNA, the CDR3 is TGTGCCAGCAGTAATGGACCTTCCTACGAGCAGTACTTC. Its translation: CASSNGPSYEQYF.

The chain recombines TRBV30 with TRBJ1-6, with 9 bases that match TRBD1. The junction had 4 bases not matched to a gene; V was cut back by 1 base and J by 9 bases. The germline CDR1 and CDR2 sequences are GTSNPN and SVGIG (reference sequence). The CDR3 extends over 14 amino acids. In DNA, the CDR3 is TGTGCCTGGAGTGCAACAGGGGGCGGTTCACCCCTCCACTTT. Its translation is CAWSATGGGSPLHF.

This clonotype was counted between two and nine times. The chain has TRBV15 and TRBJ2-5; no definite D call. The V and J ends lost 8 bases and 0 bases respectively, with 10 bases between them. Germline V CDR1 and CDR2: LNHNV, YYDKDF (reference sequence). The CDR3 loop spans 13 amino acids. The CDR3 protein is CATLGTYQETQYF. In nucleotides, the CDR3 is TGTGCCACCTTGGGAACCTACCAAGAGACCCAGTACTTC.

This clonotype was counted only a few times. The V and J genes are TRBV7-9 and TRBJ1-2; D gene uncertain. The CDR3 runs 13 residues. V dropped 1 base and J dropped 4 bases, with 7 bases sitting between them. Germline values: CDR1 SEHNR, CDR2 FQNEAQ (reference sequence). The CDR3 is CASSLDAGYGYTF. In nucleotides, the CDR3 is TGTGCCAGCAGCTTAGACGCCGGCTATGGCTACACCTTC.

Comments on this clonotype: A read error may be the cause here, since a much bigger clone is one base away. The gene calls are TRBV27 and TRBJ1-2, with unresolved D. Per the germline V gene, CDR1 is MNHEY and CDR2 is SMNVEV (reference sequence). This CDR3 has 13 residues. This CDR3 is CASRSGFNYGHTF. DNA for the CDR3: TGTGCCAGCAGGTCGGGATTTAACTATGGCCACACCTTC.

This clonotype was seen at least ten times. The rearrangement uses TRBV25-1 and TRBJ1-6, with 10 bases lining up with TRBD1. The CDR3 totals 14 residues. The V segment lost 5 bases and the J segment 13 bases; nucleotides outside the gene matches: 8. CDR1 MGHDK and CDR2 SYGVNS come from the germline V gene. This CDR3 reads CASSQTGGSTPLHF. In DNA form, the CDR3 reads TGTGCCAGCAGTCAGACAGGGGGCAGTACGCCCCTCCACTTT.

Ten or more counts support this clonotype. The chain carries TRBV12-3 or TRBV12-4 and TRBJ2-7, with 7 bases that match TRBD2. V gave up 6 bases and J gave up 9 bases; unmatched junction bases: 17. CDR3 size: 15 residues. CDR3 sequence (DNA): TGTGCCAGCAGCTCACGCGTCCAACGGGAGGAAGCGCAGTACTTC. Its protein is CASSSRVQREEAQYF.

To note about this clonotype: Just one base apart from a much larger clone, this may be a read error. V usage is TRBV7-9 and J usage is TRBJ2-7; TRBD1 matches at 9 bases. The CDR3 is made up of 14 amino acids. The germline CDR1 and CDR2 sequences are SEHNR and FQNEAQ (reference sequence). V shed 5 bases, J shed 5 bases, and the junction held 7 bases outside the gene matches. The CDR3 is CASSTGTGSDEQYF. In nucleotides, the CDR3 is TGTGCCAGCAGCACGGGGACAGGGTCCGACGAGCAGTACTTC.

This chain uses TRBV20-1 with TRBJ2-3; weak D call: TRBD1 (6 bases). The germline V gene encodes CDR1 DFQATT and CDR2 SNEGSKA (reference sequence). The CDR3 consists of 13 residues. Between the trimmed V and J ends, which lost 6 bases and 1 base, there was a span of 11 bases. The CDR3 loop is CSATGQGTDTQYF. The CDR3, as DNA: TGCAGTGCCACAGGGCAGGGCACAGATACGCAGTATTTT.

The rearrangement joins TRBV9 to TRBJ1-1, with D uncertain. Germline V lookup: CDR1 SGDLS, CDR2 YYNGEE. Trimming took 4 bases from V and 0 from J, leaving 13 bases between them. The length of the CDR3 is 15 residues. The CDR3 spells CASSQRTGMNTEAFF. The CDR3 DNA reads as TGTGCCAGCAGCCAGAGAACGGGAATGAACACTGAAGCTTTCTTT.

The rearrangement links TRBV19 to TRBJ1-5, with no clear D. Trimming took 6 bases from V and 3 from J, leaving 12 bases between them. The CDR3 runs to 14 residues. CDR1 is LNHDA and CDR2 is SQIVND in the germline V gene (reference sequence). The CDR3 loop is CASSLRAYNQPQHF. In DNA, the CDR3 is TGTGCCAGTAGCCTACGCGCCTACAATCAGCCCCAGCATTTT. Full variable domain (missing parts from reference TRBV19 and TRBJ1-5): DGGITQSPKYLFRKEGQNVTLSCEQNLNHDAMYWYRQDPGQGLRLIYYSQIVNDFQKGDIAEGYSVSREKKESFPLTVTSAQKNPTAFYLCASSLRAYNQPQHFGDGTRLSIL.

The V gene is TRBV6-5, the J gene TRBJ1-6, with D unclear. V was clipped by 1 base and J by 6 bases, with 7 bases between them. This CDR3 is 14 amino acids long. CDR1 is MNHEY, CDR2 SVGAGI, per germline. The CDR3 loop is CASSYFIVNSPLHF. The CDR3 nucleotides are TGTGCCAGCAGTTACTTCATCGTTAATTCACCCCTCCACTTT.

This clonotype was seen only a few times. The chain has TRBV9 and TRBJ1-6, with D hard to call. The ends were cut back, 1 base at V and 7 bases at J, with 12 bases in the middle. The CDR3 is made up of 15 amino acids. Germline assignment: CDR1 SGDLS and CDR2 YYNGEE. The CDR3 bases are TGTGCCAGCAGCGTATCCTCGGCCCCCAATTCACCCCTCCACTTT. It yields the protein CASSVSSAPNSPLHF. The full variable domain, in which reference TRBV9 and TRBJ1-6 provide the parts outside the CDR3, is DSGVTQTPKHLITATGQRVTLRCSPRSGDLSVYWYQQSLDQGLQFLIQYYNGEERAKGNILERFSAQQFPDLHSELNLSSLELGDSALYFCASSVSSAPNSPLHFGNGTRLTVT.

This clonotype was picked up many times. V gene TRBV28 combines with J gene TRBJ1-2; D is possibly TRBD1 (5 bases). V was cut by 8 bases and J by 2 bases, with 9 bases left in between. The CDR3 loop spans 12 amino acids. CDR1 MDHEN and CDR2 SYDVKM come from the germline V gene. DNA for the CDR3: TGTGCCAGCGGAGACAGAAACTATGGCTACACCTTC. Protein sequence: CASGDRNYGYTF.

This clonotype was picked up a small number of times. The chain joins TRBV6-5 to TRBJ2-7, with D maybe TRBD2 (5 bases). The CDR3 covers 14 residues. Per the germline V gene, CDR1 is MNHEY and CDR2 is SVGAGI. Deletions cut 0 bases from V and 6 bases from J, with 12 bases between. The CDR3 nucleotides are TGTGCCAGCAGTTACTCACTCCAAGGAGGCGAGCAGTACTTC. Residues: CASSYSLQGGEQYF.

The rearrangement uses TRBV5-1 and TRBJ2-5; D may be TRBD2 (6 bases). Germline CDR1 reads SGHRS; CDR2 reads YFSETQ. Trimming shortened V by 3 bases and J by 5 bases, and 11 bases separated the two germline ends. The CDR3 runs to 13 residues. CDR3 in amino acids: CASSSEGRETQYF. In nucleotides, the CDR3 is TGCGCCAGCAGCTCGGAGGGGAGGGAGACCCAGTACTTC.

V gene TRBV10-3 combines with J gene TRBJ1-2, with a weak D call TRBD1 (6 bases). V was clipped by 1 base and J by 3 bases, with 12 bases between them. Germline V gene lookup returns CDR1 ENHRY and CDR2 SYGVKD. This CDR3 contains 15 residues. The CDR3 loop is CAISELRQAHYGYTF. CDR3 in DNA: TGTGCCATCAGTGAGTTAAGACAGGCTCACTATGGCTACACCTTC.

This clonotype was observed a few times. This chain uses TRBV11-2 with TRBJ2-2, with 12 bases matching TRBD2. Trimming removed 1 base from V and 8 bases from J; junction bases left unmatched: 2. CDR3 length: 15 residues. Germline-derived CDR1 and CDR2 are SGHAT and FQNNGV. CDR3 sequence reads: CASSLASGRAGELFF. The CDR3 DNA follows: TGTGCCAGCAGCTTAGCTAGCGGGAGGGCTGGGGAGCTGTTTTTT.

The sample holds many counts of this clonotype. This chain joins TRBV2 and TRBJ2-7; TRBD1 might be the D (7 bases). V lost 7 bases and J lost 6, with 16 bases in between. Germline V lookup: CDR1 SNHLY, CDR2 FYNNEI. CDR3 length equals 13 residues. In nucleotides, the CDR3 is TGTGCCAGCACCCTCCTTCAGGGGGGCGAGCAGTACTTC. Its protein product is CASTLLQGGEQYF.

This clonotype was counted a few times. The CDR3 sequence is CASSHRDRADEQYF. The CDR3 DNA reads TGTGCCAGCTCACATCGGGACAGGGCCGACGAGCAGTACTTC. The rearrangement uses TRBV18 and TRBJ2-7; 9 positions agree with TRBD1. After removal of 4 bases from V and 5 bases from J, the junction contained 6 bases not matched to a gene. The V gene's germline CDR1 is KGHSH and CDR2 LQKENI. The CDR3 runs 14 residues.

This chain connects TRBV27 to TRBJ2-3; D gene unclear. Germline values: CDR1 MNHEY, CDR2 SMNVEV (reference sequence). The CDR3 has 13 residues. Deletions cut 3 bases from V and 5 bases from J, with 9 bases between. The CDR3 here is CASSFSPGDTQYF. Written as DNA, the CDR3 is TGTGCCAGCAGTTTCTCTCCGGGAGATACGCAGTATTTT.

As regards this clonotype: This clone may be a read error of a much larger clone one base away. The chain links TRBV28 to TRBJ1-5; no clear D. This CDR3 has 12 residues. V gave up 4 bases and J gave up 7 bases, with 8 bases separating them. Germline CDR1 and CDR2: MDHEN and SYDVKM. The CDR3 DNA reads TGTGCCAGCAGTTCTATCGGCCAGCCCCAGCATTTT. As protein: CASSSIGQPQHF.

This clonotype was recorded at least ten times. The chain uses TRBV13 and TRBJ2-5, with no clear D. Trimming took 1 base from V and 5 from J, leaving 5 bases between them. Germline CDR1 PRHDT, CDR2 FYEKMQ (reference sequence). The CDR3 runs 12 residues. The CDR3 DNA reads as TGTGCCAGCAGCTTAGCGGCGGAGACCCAGTACTTC. Translated, it gives CASSLAAETQYF.

This clonotype appeared many times. This chain links TRBV2 with TRBJ1-1; 7 bases align to TRBD1. Trimming took 3 bases from V and 4 from J; bases not matched to a gene: 5. CDR1 is SNHLY, CDR2 FYNNEI, per germline. The CDR3 is made up of 14 amino acids. The CDR3 DNA is TGTGCCAGCAGTGATAGCAGGGGGTCCACTGAAGCTTTCTTT. Amino acids: CASSDSRGSTEAFF.